These 6 T cell receptor beta chains were sequenced from one sample in a study of cytomegalovirus exposure and HLA in healthy donors. The PCR made use of 60 Vbeta and 13 Jbeta primers. The protocol was immunoSEQ multiplex PCR, while the TCRdb copy is restricted to in-frame clones and leaves out a portion. The sample holds about 87,000 clones, roughly 72% seen once. Sequencing used PBMCs. These receptors all come from a young man in good health and CMV-seropositive.

The V call is TRBV6-5, the J call TRBJ1-5; TRBD1 might be the D (6 bases). This CDR3 contains 14 residues. V was pared by 5 bases and J by 3 bases, with 11 bases between. CDR1 MNHEY and CDR2 SVGAGI come from the germline V gene. The CDR3 bases are TGTGCCAGCAGTGAACAGGGATTCAATCAGCCCCAGCATTTT. Translated: CASSEQGFNQPQHF.

The chain combines TRBV19 with TRBJ1-1; 7 bases agree with TRBD1. The CDR3 has 13 residues. The V gene end was trimmed by 4 bases and the J gene end by 4 bases; junction bases not matched to a gene: 3. Per the germline V gene, CDR1 is LNHDA and CDR2 is SQIVND (reference sequence). The CDR3 nucleotides are TGTGCCAGTAGTAGGGCAGGGGGCACTGAAGCTTTCTTT. Its translation: CASSRAGGTEAFF. Using reference TRBV19 and TRBJ1-1 for the parts outside the CDR3, the full variable domain is DGGITQSPKYLFRKEGQNVTLSCEQNLNHDAMYWYRQDPGQGLRLIYYSQIVNDFQKGDIAEGYSVSREKKESFPLTVTSAQKNPTAFYLCASSRAGGTEAFFGQGTRLTVV.

The rearrangement joins TRBV7-8 to TRBJ2-7; no firm D call. V was cut by 4 bases and J by 0 bases, with 4 bases left in between. The CDR3 spans 12 residues. CDR1 SGHVS and CDR2 FQNEAQ come from the germline V gene. The CDR3 spells CASSWSSYEQYF. In DNA form, the CDR3 reads TGTGCCAGCAGCTGGAGCTCCTACGAGCAGTACTTC.

The J gene is TRBJ1-5, the V gene TRBV5-8; 7 bases agree with TRBD1. Per the germline V gene, CDR1 is SGHTS and CDR2 is YDEGEE. There are 15 residues in the CDR3. The trim removed 7 bases at V and 3 bases at J, leaving 10 bases unmatched. The CDR3 loop is CASHDQTGYNQPQHF. CDR3 DNA sequence: TGTGCCAGCCACGACCAGACAGGGTACAATCAGCCCCAGCATTTT. Complete variable domain (other parts from reference TRBV5-8 and TRBJ1-5): EAGVTQSPTHLIKTRGQQATLRCSPISGHTSVYWYQQALGLGLQFLLWYDEGEERNRGNFPPRFSGRQFPNYSSELNVNALELEDSALYLCASHDQTGYNQPQHFGDGTRLSIL.

The rearrangement uses TRBV19 and TRBJ1-5; D might be TRBD1 (6 bases). CDR1 is LNHDA, CDR2 SQIVND, per germline (reference sequence). Trimming removed 7 bases from V and 2 bases from J, with 24 bases in between. This CDR3 is 18 amino acids long. The CDR3, as DNA: TGTGCCAGTACCCCCGAAGGGGGTCCGGGCGCGCGCAATCAGCCCCAGCATTTT. This sequence encodes CASTPEGGPGARNQPQHF. The full variable domain, in which reference TRBV19 and TRBJ1-5 provide the parts outside the CDR3, is DGGITQSPKYLFRKEGQNVTLSCEQNLNHDAMYWYRQDPGQGLRLIYYSQIVNDFQKGDIAEGYSVSREKKESFPLTVTSAQKNPTAFYLCASTPEGGPGARNQPQHFGDGTRLSIL.

The CDR3 bases are TGCGCCAGCAGTGAGTCGGGCAGGGCGTCGATGAACACTGAAGCTTTCTTT. It specifies CASSESGRASMNTEAFF. The chain links TRBV10-1 to TRBJ1-1; weak D call: TRBD1 (5 bases). V shed 0 bases and J shed 0 bases, with 14 bases lying between them. This CDR3 has 17 residues. Germline V gene lookup returns CDR1 WNHNN and CDR2 SYGVQD (reference sequence).